The 2 T cell receptor beta chains listed next were all sequenced from one sample in a study of tumor-infiltrating lymphocytes in glioblastoma multiforme. Three nested ARM-PCR rounds with V-beta and C-beta primers built TCRB libraries. MiXCR was run by TCRdb on the multiplex PCR reads, yielding one entry per CDR3 protein. The sample has about 32,000 distinct CDR3 sequences, 60% to 65% seen once. Sequencing used brain tumor tissue. The source of these receptors is a male donor with glioblastoma.

This chain connects TRBV10-3 to TRBJ2-5; TRBD2 matches at 8 bases. V lost 1 base to trimming and J lost 1 base; unmatched junction nucleotides: 5. This CDR3 region has 16 residues. Germline assignment: CDR1 ENHRY and CDR2 SYGVKD. The DNA of the CDR3 is TGTGCCATCAGTGAGTGGACTAGCTCTGGCCAAGAGACCCAGTACTTC. It translates to CAISEWTSSGQETQYF.

This clonotype was observed a single time. Being one base from a much bigger clone, this may be a read error. Because the CDR3 is missing its conserved closing phenylalanine or tryptophan, this is likely a read error. The chain employs TRBV7-8 and TRBJ2-1, with 9 bases matching TRBD1. The CDR3 runs to 16 residues. V shed 5 bases, J shed 6 bases, and the junction held 11 bases outside the gene matches. Germline CDR1 SGHVS, CDR2 FQNEAQ. The CDR3 reads CASSIIQGAFGNEQFL. CDR3 DNA sequence: TGTGCCAGCAGCATTATACAGGGGGCATTTGGCAATGAGCAGTTCCTC.